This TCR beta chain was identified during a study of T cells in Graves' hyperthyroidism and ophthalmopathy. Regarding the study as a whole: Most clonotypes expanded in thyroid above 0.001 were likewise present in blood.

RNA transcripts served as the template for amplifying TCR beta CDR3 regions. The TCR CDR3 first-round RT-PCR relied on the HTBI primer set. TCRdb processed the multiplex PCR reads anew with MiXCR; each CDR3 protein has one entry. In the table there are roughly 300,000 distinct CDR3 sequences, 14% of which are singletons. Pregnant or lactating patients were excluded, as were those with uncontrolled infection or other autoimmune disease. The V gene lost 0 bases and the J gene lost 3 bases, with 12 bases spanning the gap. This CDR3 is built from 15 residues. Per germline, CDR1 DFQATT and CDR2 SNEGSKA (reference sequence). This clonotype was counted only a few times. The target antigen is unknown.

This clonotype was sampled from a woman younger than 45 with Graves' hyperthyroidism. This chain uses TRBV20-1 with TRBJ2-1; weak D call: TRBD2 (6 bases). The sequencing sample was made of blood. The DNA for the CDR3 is TGCAGTGCTAGAGATCTCGCGGGGATCTACAATGAGCAGTTCTTC. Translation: CSARDLAGIYNEQFF.